The clone carrying this TCR beta chain appeared a single time. The antigen remains unidentified. TCRdb's table, derived via immunoSEQ multiplex PCR, lists solely in-frame clones and lacks some. The sample lists tens of thousands of clones, roughly three quarters seen once, with 0.4% to 0.55% in the top ten. This specimen comes from a study of STAT3 mutations in large granular lymphocyte leukemia. Study-wide results and limits: All newly emerging clones after therapy were STAT3 wild type. A small but highly pathogenic clone may have been missed. Every T-LGLL patient had at least one immunodominant TCRbeta clonotype.

This CDR3 region has 14 residues. CDR1 is LNHDA, CDR2 SQIVND, per germline (reference sequence). V lost 2 bases and J lost 7, with 12 bases in between. V and J are TRBV19 and TRBJ2-1, with D perhaps TRBD1 (5 bases). The sample taken for sequencing was PBMCs. The sequence came from a human donor with T large granular lymphocyte leukemia. Some clones in this sample may be carry-over from other donors' samples. In DNA, the CDR3 is TGTGCCAGTAGTATAATCCAGGGCCGGAATGAGCAGTTCTTC. It translates to CASSIIQGRNEQFF.